A single sample is the source of the 15 T cell receptor beta chains below, sequenced in a study of CD8 T cells in Susac syndrome. The authors reverse transcribed 0.5 to 1 ug RNA with random hexamers. TCRdb processed the immunoSEQ multiplex PCR reads anew with MiXCR; each CDR3 protein has one entry. There are about 150,000 distinct CDR3 sequences in the sample; approximately 94% occur only once, and 0.075% to 0.09% lies in the top ten. Sequencing was carried out using CD4+ T cells from PBMCs. The receptors derive from a human donor with Susac syndrome.

The chain joins TRBV12-3 or TRBV12-4 to TRBJ2-5, with 8 bases that match TRBD1. The CDR3 has 14 amino acids. The V gene end was trimmed by 5 bases and the J gene end by 5 bases; junction bases not matched to a gene: 7. The CDR3 region is CASSPRQGSETQYF. The DNA for the CDR3 is TGTGCCAGCAGTCCCCGACAGGGGTCGGAGACCCAGTACTTC.

V gene TRBV5-4 combines with J gene TRBJ1-2; D perhaps matches TRBD1 (6 bases). Looked up from germline, CDR1 is SGHNT and CDR2 is YYREEE (reference sequence). V was cut by 0 bases and J by 3 bases, with 12 bases left in between. The CDR3 has 15 residues. In DNA form, the CDR3 reads TGTGCCAGCAGCTTGGCGGTACAGGGTGACTATGGCTACACCTTC. Translated: CASSLAVQGDYGYTF.

V and J are TRBV7-2 and TRBJ2-3, with 8 bases identical to TRBD2. The germline V gene has CDR1 SGHTA and CDR2 FQGNSA. Losses at the gene ends were 5 bases for V and 1 base for J; bases not matched to a gene: 8. The CDR3 runs 16 residues. The CDR3 reads CASSTGLAGGTDTQYF. The CDR3 DNA sequence: TGTGCCAGCAGCACAGGACTAGCCGGAGGCACAGATACGCAGTATTTT. Full variable domain (outside the CDR3, taken from reference TRBV7-2 and TRBJ2-3): GAGVSQSPSNKVTEKGKDVELRCDPISGHTALYWYRQSLGQGLEFLIYFQGNSAPDKSGLPSDRFSAERTGGSVSTLTIQRTQQEDSAVYLCASSTGLAGGTDTQYFGPGTRLTVL.

The chain couples TRBV29-1 to TRBJ2-7; 7 bases line up with TRBD1. The CDR3 loop spans 13 amino acids. CDR1 and CDR2 (germline): SQVTM, ANQGSEA. V was clipped by 7 bases and J by 3 bases; unmatched bases: 9. CDR3 in amino acids: CSAQENRGYEQYF. Written as DNA, the CDR3 is TGCAGCGCCCAGGAGAACAGGGGCTACGAGCAGTACTTC.

The V call is TRBV11-2, the J call TRBJ2-1, with D possibly TRBD1 on 7 matching bases. Germline lookup yields CDR1 SGHAT and CDR2 FQNNGV. CDR3 length equals 15 residues. V was pared by 1 base and J by 15 bases, with 22 bases between. The CDR3 loop is CASSLVNSGLRGLFF. CDR3 DNA: TGTGCCAGCAGCTTAGTCAATAGTGGACTAAGGGGGCTGTTCTTC.

This chain joins TRBV20-1 and TRBJ2-5, with a tentative D call TRBD2 (6 bases). In germline, CDR1 is DFQATT, CDR2 SNEGSKA (reference sequence). The CDR3 runs to 12 residues. The ends were cut back, 5 bases at V and 5 bases at J, with 12 bases in the middle. The DNA of the CDR3 is TGCAGTGCTGAGGGGACTTGGGAGACCCAGTACTTC. Translating it yields CSAEGTWETQYF.

The genes are TRBV7-8 and TRBJ2-5, with a tentative D call TRBD2 (5 bases). CDR1 is SGHVS and CDR2 is FQNEAQ in the germline V gene. V lost 1 base, J lost 1 base, and 10 bases lay in between. The CDR3 has 15 residues. CDR3 sequence reads: CASSLVPGTQETQYF. CDR3 nucleotides: TGTGCCAGCAGCTTAGTTCCGGGAACCCAAGAGACCCAGTACTTC.

The V call is TRBV2, the J call TRBJ1-2; D uncertain. The length of the CDR3 is 11 residues. The germline gives CDR1 SNHLY, CDR2 FYNNEI. Trimming stripped 3 bases from V and 4 bases from J, with 3 bases between. CDR3 region: CASSEGYGYTF. Written as DNA, the CDR3 is TGTGCCAGCAGTGAGGGCTATGGCTACACCTTC.

The gene calls are TRBV4-2 and TRBJ2-1; D remains ambiguous. Germline values: CDR1 LGHNA, CDR2 YNFKEQ. V lost 1 base and J 4 bases, leaving 11 bases between the germline ends. This CDR3 region has 15 residues. The CDR3 coding sequence is TGTGCCAGCAGCCAAGTTGAGCTAGATTACAATGAGCAGTTCTTC. It translates to CASSQVELDYNEQFF.

V is TRBV20-1 and J is TRBJ2-1; tentative D call: TRBD1 (6 bases). CDR1 is DFQATT and CDR2 is SNEGSKA in the germline V gene (reference sequence). V was shortened by 0 bases and J by 8 bases, with 17 bases between the two germline ends. The length of the CDR3 is 15 residues. CDR3 amino acids: CSAREPRGPGYEQFF. The CDR3 coding sequence is TGCAGTGCTAGAGAGCCCAGGGGTCCGGGGTATGAGCAGTTCTTC.

CDR3 region: CASSFRWGDNEQFF. The DNA of the CDR3 is TGTGCCAGCAGCTTTCGTTGGGGGGACAATGAGCAGTTCTTC. This chain links TRBV7-8 with TRBJ2-1, with a tentative D call TRBD2 (6 bases). This CDR3 spans 14 amino acids. The V gene's germline CDR1 is SGHVS and CDR2 FQNEAQ. The V and J ends lost 3 bases and 5 bases respectively, with 11 bases between them.

The rearrangement links TRBV24-1 to TRBJ2-1; unclear D gene. This CDR3 spans 14 amino acids. The V and J ends lost 3 bases and 7 bases respectively, with 12 bases between them. Germline CDR1 KGHDR, CDR2 SFDVKD. The chain's CDR3 is CATSDGSGLNEQFF. CDR3 DNA sequence: TGTGCCACCAGTGATGGAAGTGGATTGAATGAGCAGTTCTTC.

The chain has TRBV12-3 or TRBV12-4 and TRBJ2-7, with D possibly TRBD2 on 5 matching bases. The CDR3 spans 15 residues. Trimming shortened V by 7 bases and J by 6 bases, and 22 bases separated the two germline ends. The CDR3 DNA reads as TGTGCCAGCACCCAACGTAAGGGTGGGAGTGGCGAGCAGTACTTC. Encoded protein: CASTQRKGGSGEQYF.

V gene TRBV20-1 combines with J gene TRBJ2-3, with a tentative D call TRBD2 (6 bases). The germline V gene encodes CDR1 DFQATT and CDR2 SNEGSKA (reference sequence). This CDR3 comprises 15 residues. Trimming cost V 0 bases and J 6 bases, with 16 bases left between them. The CDR3 bases are TGCAGTGCTAGAGAAGGCGGAGCGGGTGGGGATACGCAGTATTTT. Encoded protein: CSAREGGAGGDTQYF.

J is TRBJ2-5 and V is TRBV29-1, with D perhaps TRBD1 (7 bases). The CDR3 has 14 amino acids. Germline CDR1 reads SQVTM; CDR2 reads ANQGSEA. V shed 6 bases and J shed 3 bases, with 17 bases lying between them. The CDR3 sequence is CSVWGDRTKETQYF. DNA of the CDR3: TGCAGCGTCTGGGGGGACAGAACGAAAGAGACCCAGTACTTC.